The present T cell receptor beta chain was sequenced within a study of blood T cell repertoires in COVID-19. Study context: Donors in the United States, Italy and Spain gave samples during acute or convalescent COVID-19.

V gave up 6 bases and J gave up 6 bases; unmatched junction bases: 12. From germline, CDR1 is MNHNY and CDR2 SVGAGI (reference sequence). The CDR3 has 16 residues. This clone is medium-sized by share. In the source study's methods: Counts of nucleated cells, estimated from reference gene primer amplification, were obtained. The assay was immunoSEQ multiplex PCR, and TCRdb's table has in-frame clones only and misses some. V and J calls and clone size follow that table, whereas D and trimming were derived from the DNA. The data contain 65,000 to 90,000 clones, about 82% of them singletons. Sequencing was done on a sample of peripheral blood. The chain recombines TRBV6-6 with TRBJ1-4; 8 positions match TRBD1. The receptor was derived from a woman of 80 years or more with active or convalescent COVID-19. CDR3 in DNA: TGTGCCAGCAGCACCGCCGGACAGGGAGGGGATGAAAAACTGTTTTTT. This gives the protein CASSTAGQGGDEKLFF.